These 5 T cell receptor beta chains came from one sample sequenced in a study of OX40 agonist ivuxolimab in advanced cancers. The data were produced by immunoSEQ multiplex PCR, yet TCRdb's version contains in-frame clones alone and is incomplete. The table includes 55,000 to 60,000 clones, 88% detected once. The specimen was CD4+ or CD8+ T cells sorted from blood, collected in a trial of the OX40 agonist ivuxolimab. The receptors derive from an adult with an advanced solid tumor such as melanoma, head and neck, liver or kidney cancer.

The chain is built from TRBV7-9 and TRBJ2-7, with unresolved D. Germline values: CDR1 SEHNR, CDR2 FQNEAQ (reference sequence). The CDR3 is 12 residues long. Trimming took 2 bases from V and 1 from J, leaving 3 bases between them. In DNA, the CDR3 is TGTGCCAGCAGCTTACAGTCCTACGAGCAGTACTTC. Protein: CASSLQSYEQYF.

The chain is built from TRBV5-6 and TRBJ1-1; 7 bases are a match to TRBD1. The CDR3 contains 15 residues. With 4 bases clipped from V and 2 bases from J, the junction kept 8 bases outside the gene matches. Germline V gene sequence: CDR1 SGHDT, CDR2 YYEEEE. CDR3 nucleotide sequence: TGTGCCAGCAGCCCTTTAACAGGGGCTAACACTGAAGCTTTCTTT. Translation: CASSPLTGANTEAFF.

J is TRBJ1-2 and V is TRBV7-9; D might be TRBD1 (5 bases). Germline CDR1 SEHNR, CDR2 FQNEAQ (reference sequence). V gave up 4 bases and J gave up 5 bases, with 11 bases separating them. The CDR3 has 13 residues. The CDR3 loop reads CASSYGTPYGYTF. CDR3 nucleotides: TGTGCCAGCAGCTACGGGACCCCATATGGCTACACCTTC. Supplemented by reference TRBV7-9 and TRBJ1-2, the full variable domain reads DTGVSQNPRHKITKRGQNVTFRCDPISEHNRLYWYRQTLGQGPEFLTYFQNEAQLEKSRLLSDRFSAERPKGSFSTLEIQRTEQGDSAMYLCASSYGTPYGYTFGSGTRLTVV.

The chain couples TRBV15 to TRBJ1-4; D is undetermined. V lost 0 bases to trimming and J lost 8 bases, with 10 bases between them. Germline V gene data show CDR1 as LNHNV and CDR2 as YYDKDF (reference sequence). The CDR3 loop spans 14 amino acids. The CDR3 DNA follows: TGTGCCACCAGCAGAGATCTGGTTGGGGAAAAACTGTTTTTT. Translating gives CATSRDLVGEKLFF.

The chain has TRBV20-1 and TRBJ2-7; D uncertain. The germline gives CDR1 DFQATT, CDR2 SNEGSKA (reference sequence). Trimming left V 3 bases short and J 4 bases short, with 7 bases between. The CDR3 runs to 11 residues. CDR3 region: CSASEEYEQYF. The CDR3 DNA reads TGCAGTGCTAGTGAGGAGTACGAGCAGTACTTC.